This TCR beta chain was recovered during a study of shared clonotypes between healthy human individuals. About the study: Three men and a couple of women, aged 18 to 49, were donors.

The repertoire was sequenced with immunoSEQ multiplex PCR; TCRdb's copy has only in-frame clones and lacks some. This sample has some 2,000,000 clones; roughly 94% occur once, and the top ten carry about 1.1%. Study findings and constraints: Naive CD4 clonotypes were shared across a few donors at roughly 5.3%. Clonotype sharing across donors was expected to vary with sequencing depth.

In the case of this clone: The antigen is not known.

Only CD45RO-negative cells positively selected for CCR7 counted as naive CD8 cells, so terminally differentiated effector memory CD45RA+ cells were excluded. CDR3 size: 13 residues. V lost 2 bases, J lost 1 base, and 7 bases lay in between. Per the germline V gene, CDR1 is SGHTS and CDR2 is YDEGEE. The chain couples TRBV5-8 to TRBJ2-7, with D hard to call. The sample consisted of naive CD8+ T cells sorted from blood. The receptor's source is a man aged 18 to 29 in good health. CDR3 residues: CASSLTESYEQYF. For the CDR3, the DNA is TGTGCCAGCAGCTTAACAGAGTCCTACGAGCAGTACTTC.